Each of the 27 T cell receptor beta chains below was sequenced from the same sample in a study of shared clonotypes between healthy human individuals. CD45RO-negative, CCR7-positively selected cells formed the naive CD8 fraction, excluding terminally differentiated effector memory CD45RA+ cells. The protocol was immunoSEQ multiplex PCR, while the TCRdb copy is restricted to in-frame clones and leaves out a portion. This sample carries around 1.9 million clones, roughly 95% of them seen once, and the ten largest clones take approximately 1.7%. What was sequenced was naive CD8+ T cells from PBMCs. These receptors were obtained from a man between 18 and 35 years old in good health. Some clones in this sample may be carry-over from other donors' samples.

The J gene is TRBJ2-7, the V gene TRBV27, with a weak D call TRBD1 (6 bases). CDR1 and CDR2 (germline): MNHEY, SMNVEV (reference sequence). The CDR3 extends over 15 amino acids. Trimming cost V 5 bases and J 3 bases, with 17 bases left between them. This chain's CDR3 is CASSPRGKSYYEQYF. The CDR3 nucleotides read TGTGCCAGCAGTCCCAGGGGCAAGAGCTACTACGAGCAGTACTTC.

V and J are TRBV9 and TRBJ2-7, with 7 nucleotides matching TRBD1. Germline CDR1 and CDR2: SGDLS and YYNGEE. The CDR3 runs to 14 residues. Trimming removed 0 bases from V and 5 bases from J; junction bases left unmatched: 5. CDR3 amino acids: CASSVGGQIHEQYF. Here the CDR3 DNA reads TGTGCCAGCAGCGTAGGGGGACAGATCCACGAGCAGTACTTC.

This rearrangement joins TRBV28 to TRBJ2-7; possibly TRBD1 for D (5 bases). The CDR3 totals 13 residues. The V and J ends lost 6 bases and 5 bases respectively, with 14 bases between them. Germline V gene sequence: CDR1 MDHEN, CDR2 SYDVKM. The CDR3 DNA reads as TGTGCCAGCAGACCCGGCAGGGTCAACGAGCAGTACTTC. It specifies CASRPGRVNEQYF.

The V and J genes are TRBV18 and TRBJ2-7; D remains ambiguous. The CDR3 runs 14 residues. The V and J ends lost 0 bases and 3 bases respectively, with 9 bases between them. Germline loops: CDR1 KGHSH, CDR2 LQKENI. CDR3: CASSPPHRSYEQYF. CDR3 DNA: TGTGCCAGCTCACCACCTCACAGAAGCTACGAGCAGTACTTC.

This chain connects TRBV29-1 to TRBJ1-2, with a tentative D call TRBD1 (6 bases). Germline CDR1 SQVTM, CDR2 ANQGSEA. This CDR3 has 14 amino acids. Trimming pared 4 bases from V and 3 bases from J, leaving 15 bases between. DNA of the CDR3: TGCAGCGTTGGAACAGGGTTCCGCCACTATGGCTACACCTTC. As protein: CSVGTGFRHYGYTF.

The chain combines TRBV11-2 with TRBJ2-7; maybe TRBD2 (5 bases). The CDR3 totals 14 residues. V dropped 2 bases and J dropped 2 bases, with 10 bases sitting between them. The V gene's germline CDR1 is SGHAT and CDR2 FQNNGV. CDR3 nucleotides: TGTGCCAGCAGCTTAACGGGATACCCCTACGAGCAGTACTTC. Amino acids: CASSLTGYPYEQYF.

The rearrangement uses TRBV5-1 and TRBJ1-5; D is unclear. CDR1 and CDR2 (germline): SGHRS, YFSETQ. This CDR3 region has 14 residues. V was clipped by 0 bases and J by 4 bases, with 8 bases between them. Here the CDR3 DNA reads TGCGCCAGCAGCTTGGAAGGGTATAATCAGCCCCAGCATTTT. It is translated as CASSLEGYNQPQHF.

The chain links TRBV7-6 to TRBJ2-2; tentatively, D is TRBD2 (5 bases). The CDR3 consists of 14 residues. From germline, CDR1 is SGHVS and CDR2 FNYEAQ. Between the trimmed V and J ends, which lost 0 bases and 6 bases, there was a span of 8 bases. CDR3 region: CASSLAWGAGELFF. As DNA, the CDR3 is TGTGCCAGCAGCTTAGCGTGGGGAGCCGGGGAGCTGTTTTTT.

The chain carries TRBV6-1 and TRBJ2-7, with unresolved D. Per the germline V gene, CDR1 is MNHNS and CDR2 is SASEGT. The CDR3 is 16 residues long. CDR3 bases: TGTGCCAGCAGTGAATTGGGTGGGGTAGGATTTTTTCCCGATCCAGTC. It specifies CASSELGGVGFFPDPV.

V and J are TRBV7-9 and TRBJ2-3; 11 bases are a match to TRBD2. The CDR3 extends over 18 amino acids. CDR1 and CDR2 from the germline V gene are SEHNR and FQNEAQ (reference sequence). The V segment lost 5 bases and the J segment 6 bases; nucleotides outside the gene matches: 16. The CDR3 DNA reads TGTGCCAGCAGCGGGATTAACTCCGGGACTAGCGGAGTGGATACGCAGTATTTT. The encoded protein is CASSGINSGTSGVDTQYF.

The CDR3 bases are TGTGCCAGCAGTGTCGTGGGCGCGCGACCTCGCTACACCTTC. This translates into CASSVVGARPRYTF. This chain connects TRBV2 to TRBJ1-2; D is unresolved. The CDR3 has 14 amino acids. Trimming pared 4 bases from V and 9 bases from J, leaving 18 bases between. CDR1 is SNHLY and CDR2 is FYNNEI in the germline V gene.

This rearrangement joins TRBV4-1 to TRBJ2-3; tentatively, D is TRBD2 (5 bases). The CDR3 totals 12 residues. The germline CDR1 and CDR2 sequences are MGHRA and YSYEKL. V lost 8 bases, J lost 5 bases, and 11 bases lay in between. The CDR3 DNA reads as TGCGCCAGCGGGCTTCGGGGAGATACGCAGTATTTT. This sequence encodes CASGLRGDTQYF.

The CDR3: CASSLMGGGENIQYF. The DNA of the CDR3 is TGTGCCAGCAGTCTCATGGGGGGCGGTGAAAACATTCAGTACTTC. This chain links TRBV6-5 with TRBJ2-4; perhaps D is TRBD1 or TRBD2 (6 bases each). The CDR3 spans 15 residues. Germline loops: CDR1 MNHEY, CDR2 SVGAGI. V was clipped by 5 bases and J by 5 bases, with 16 bases between them.

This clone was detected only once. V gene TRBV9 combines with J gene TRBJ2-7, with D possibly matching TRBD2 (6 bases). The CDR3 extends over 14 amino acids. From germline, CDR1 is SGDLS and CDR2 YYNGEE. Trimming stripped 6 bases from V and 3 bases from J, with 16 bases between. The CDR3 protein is CASNEGTGYYEQYF. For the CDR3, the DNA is TGTGCCAGCAACGAAGGGACTGGGTACTACGAGCAGTACTTC.

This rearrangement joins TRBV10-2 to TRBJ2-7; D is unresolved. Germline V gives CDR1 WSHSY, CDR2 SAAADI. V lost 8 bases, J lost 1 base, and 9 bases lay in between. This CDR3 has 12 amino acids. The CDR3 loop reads CASVEESYEQYF. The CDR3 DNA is TGCGCCAGCGTAGAGGAATCCTACGAGCAGTACTTC.

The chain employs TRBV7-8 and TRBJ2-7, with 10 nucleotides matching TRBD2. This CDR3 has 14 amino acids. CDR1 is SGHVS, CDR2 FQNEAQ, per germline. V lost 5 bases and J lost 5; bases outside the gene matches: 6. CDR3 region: CASSPSGSTHEQYF. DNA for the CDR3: TGTGCCAGCAGCCCTAGCGGGAGCACCCACGAGCAGTACTTC.

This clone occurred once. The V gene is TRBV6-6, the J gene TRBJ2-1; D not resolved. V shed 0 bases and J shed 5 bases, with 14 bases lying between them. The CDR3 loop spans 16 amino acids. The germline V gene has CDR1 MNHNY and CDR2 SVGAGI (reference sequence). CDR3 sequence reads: CASSYSIEPLNNEQFF. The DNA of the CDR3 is TGTGCCAGCAGTTACTCGATAGAGCCCCTTAACAATGAGCAGTTCTTC.

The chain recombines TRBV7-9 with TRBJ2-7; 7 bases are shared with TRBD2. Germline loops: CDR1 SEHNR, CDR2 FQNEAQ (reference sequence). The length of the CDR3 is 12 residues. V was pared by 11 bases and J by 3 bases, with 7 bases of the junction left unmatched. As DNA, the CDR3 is TGTGCCTCGGGGGGAACTATCTACGAGCAGTACTTC. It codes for CASGGTIYEQYF.

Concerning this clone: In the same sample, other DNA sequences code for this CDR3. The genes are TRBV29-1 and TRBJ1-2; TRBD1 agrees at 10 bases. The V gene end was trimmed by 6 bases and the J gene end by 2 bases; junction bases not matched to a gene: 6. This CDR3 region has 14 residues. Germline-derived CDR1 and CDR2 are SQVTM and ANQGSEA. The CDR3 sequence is CSVLTGGPNYGYTF. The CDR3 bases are TGCAGCGTGCTGACAGGGGGCCCCAACTATGGCTACACCTTC.

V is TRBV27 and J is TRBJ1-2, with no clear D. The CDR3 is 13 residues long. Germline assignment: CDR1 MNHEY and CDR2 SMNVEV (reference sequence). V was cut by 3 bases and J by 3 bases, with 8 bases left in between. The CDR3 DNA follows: TGTGCCAGCAGTTTTGGTAGTCACTATGGCTACACCTTC. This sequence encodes CASSFGSHYGYTF.

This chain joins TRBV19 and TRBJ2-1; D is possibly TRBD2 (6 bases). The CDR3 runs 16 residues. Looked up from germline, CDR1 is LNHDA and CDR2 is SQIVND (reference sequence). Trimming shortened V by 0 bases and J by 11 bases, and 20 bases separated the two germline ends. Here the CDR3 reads CASSIDLGGTPPKQFF. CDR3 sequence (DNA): TGTGCCAGTAGTATAGATCTGGGCGGGACTCCCCCCAAGCAGTTCTTC.

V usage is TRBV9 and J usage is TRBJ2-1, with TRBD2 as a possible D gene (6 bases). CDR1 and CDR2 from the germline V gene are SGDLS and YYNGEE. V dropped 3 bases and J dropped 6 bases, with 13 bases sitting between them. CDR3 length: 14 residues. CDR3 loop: CASSATTSPNEQFF. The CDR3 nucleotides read TGTGCCAGCAGCGCCACCACTAGCCCCAATGAGCAGTTCTTC.

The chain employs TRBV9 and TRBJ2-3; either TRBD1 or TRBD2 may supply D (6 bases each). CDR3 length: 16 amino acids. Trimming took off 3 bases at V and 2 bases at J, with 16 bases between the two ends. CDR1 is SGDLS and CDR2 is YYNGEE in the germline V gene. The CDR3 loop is CASSARGGLNTDTQYF. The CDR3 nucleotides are TGTGCCAGCAGCGCTCGAGGGGGACTTAACACAGATACGCAGTATTTT. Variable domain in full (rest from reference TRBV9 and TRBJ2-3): DSGVTQTPKHLITATGQRVTLRCSPRSGDLSVYWYQQSLDQGLQFLIQYYNGEERAKGNILERFSAQQFPDLHSELNLSSLELGDSALYFCASSARGGLNTDTQYFGPGTRLTVL.

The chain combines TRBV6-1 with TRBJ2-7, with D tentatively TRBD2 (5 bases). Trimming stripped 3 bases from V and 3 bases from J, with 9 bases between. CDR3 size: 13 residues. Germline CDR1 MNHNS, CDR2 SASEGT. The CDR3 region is CASSDVEGYEQYF. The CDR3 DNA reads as TGTGCCAGCAGTGATGTAGAGGGCTACGAGCAGTACTTC.

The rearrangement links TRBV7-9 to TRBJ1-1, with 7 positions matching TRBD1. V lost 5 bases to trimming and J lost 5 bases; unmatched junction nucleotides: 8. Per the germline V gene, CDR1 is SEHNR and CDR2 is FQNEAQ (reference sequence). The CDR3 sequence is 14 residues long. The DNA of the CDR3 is TGTGCCAGCAGCCCGACAGGGTGGGCTACTGAAGCTTTCTTT. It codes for CASSPTGWATEAFF.

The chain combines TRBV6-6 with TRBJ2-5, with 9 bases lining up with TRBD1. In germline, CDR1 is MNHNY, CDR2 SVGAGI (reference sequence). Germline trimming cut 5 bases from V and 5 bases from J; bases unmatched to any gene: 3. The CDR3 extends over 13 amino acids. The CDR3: CASSGQGRETQYF. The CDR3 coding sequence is TGTGCCAGCAGTGGACAGGGGAGGGAGACCCAGTACTTC.

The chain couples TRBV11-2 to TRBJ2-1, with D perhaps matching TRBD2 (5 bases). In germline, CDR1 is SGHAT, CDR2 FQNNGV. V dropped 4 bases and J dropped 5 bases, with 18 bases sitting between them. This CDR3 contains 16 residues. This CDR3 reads CASSSRVGKRHNEQFF. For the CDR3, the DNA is TGTGCCAGCAGCTCGAGGGTGGGAAAACGTCACAATGAGCAGTTCTTC.